Listed here is a single TCR beta chain. CDR1 and CDR2 from the germline V gene are SGHRS and YFSETQ. V lost 7 bases, J lost 6 bases, and 23 bases lay in between. CDR3 size: 15 residues. Assay: immunoSEQ multiplex PCR; the TCRdb copy retains only in-frame clones and omits some. The sample consists of approximately 37,000 clones, about 94% of them appearing once. This sample was included in a study of T cell changes during pregnancy in multiple sclerosis. The clonotype comes from a female donor with multiple sclerosis, enrolled in a pregnancy study. The chain employs TRBV5-1 and TRBJ2-7; D may be TRBD1 (5 bases). Here the sequenced sample was peripheral blood, taken in the third trimester of pregnancy. CDR3 sequence reads: CASAKDTPTPLEQYF. CDR3 in DNA: TGCGCCAGCGCCAAGGACACTCCTACCCCACTCGAGCAGTACTTC. Filled out from reference TRBV5-1 and TRBJ2-7, the complete variable domain reads KAGVTQTPRYLIKTRGQQVTLSCSPISGHRSVSWYQQTPGQGLQFLFEYFSETQRNKGNFPGRFSGRQFSNSRSEMNVSTLELGDSALYLCASAKDTPTPLEQYFGPGTRLTVT.